The sample holds many counts of the clone carrying this T cell receptor beta chain. In the authors' methods: Nucleated cell number was recorded as an estimate derived from reference gene primer amplification. The repertoire was sequenced with immunoSEQ multiplex PCR; TCRdb's copy has only in-frame clones and lacks some. That table supplies the V and J calls and clone size; D and trimming were determined from the DNA. The sample records about 210,000 clones, less than 85% being singletons. The sample comes from a study of blood T cell repertoires in COVID-19. Across the study: The origin of the acute and convalescent COVID-19 samples was the United States, Italy and Spain. PBMCs, B-cell-depleted T cells, or T cells were the source of the cDNA or gDNA that made up the material.

The CDR3 loop spans 14 amino acids. Germline V lookup: CDR1 MNHEY, CDR2 SMNVEV (reference sequence). The V gene lost 4 bases and the J gene lost 7 bases, with 17 bases spanning the gap. The genes are TRBV27 and TRBJ2-7, with a tentative D call TRBD2 (7 bases). Sequencing was done on a sample of peripheral blood. This sequence originates from a woman in her 70s with acute or convalescent COVID-19. CDR3 in DNA: TGTGCCAGCAGTTCCTTGGGGGGAGGGGGAGAGCAGTACTTC. Its translation: CASSSLGGGGEQYF.